These T cell receptor beta chains were read from a single sample in a study of post-analysis software for immune sequencing data. TCRdb itself ran the PCR reads through MiXCR, one entry per CDR3 protein. The repertoire consists of hundreds of thousands of distinct CDR3 sequences, with approximately 30% occurring once and the leading ten covering under 0.7%. The material sequenced was blood. The receptors here all came from a girl under 18 with multiple sclerosis. Both conserved end residues are part of each CDR3. D genes are given only for firm matches. Part of the rows lack a size; the others show once, few, many or a class for expanded clones.

CDR3aa | CDR3nt | j_gene | d_gene | abundance | v_gene
CASSLGLAVHPSYNEQFF | TGCGCCAGCAGTTTAGGGCTAGCGGTTCACCCCTCCTACAATGAGCAGTTCTTC | TRBJ2-1 | TRBD2 | few | TRBV10-2
CASSATGHEQYF | TGTGCCAGCAGTGCGACAGGGCATGAGCAGTACTTC | TRBJ2-7 | TRBD1 | - | TRBV6-1
CSATGTANSPLHF | TGCAGTGCCACCGGGACAGCCAATTCACCCCTCCACTTT | TRBJ1-6 | TRBD1 | many | TRBV20-1
CASSSGASIQYF | TGTGCCAGCAGTTCAGGGGCCAGCATTCAGTACTTC | TRBJ2-4 | - | - | TRBV28
CASTLGGSKNIQYF | TGCGCCAGCACCCTGGGGGGGTCCAAAAACATTCAGTACTTC | TRBJ2-4 | TRBD2 | few | TRBV5-1
CSVVAQTSGVAGYEQYF | TGCAGCGTTGTCGCCCAGACTAGCGGGGTAGCCGGCTACGAGCAGTACTTC | TRBJ2-7 | TRBD2 | - | TRBV29-1
CASSLARPQPTDTQYF | TGTGCCAGCAGCTTAGCCCGCCCCCAGCCCACAGATACGCAGTATTTT | TRBJ2-3 | - | few | TRBV11-2
CATLRGQSTDTQYF | TGTGCCACCTTGAGGGGACAGAGCACAGATACGCAGTATTTT | TRBJ2-3 | TRBD1 | few | TRBV10-3
CASSISGQSYDEQFF | TGCGCCAGCAGCATTAGCGGGCAATCCTACGATGAGCAGTTCTTC | TRBJ2-1 | TRBD2 | - | TRBV5-1
CASSAGHSTDTQYF | TGCGCCAGCAGTGCCGGACACTCCACAGATACGCAGTATTTT | TRBJ2-3 | - | few | TRBV10-1
CASSLGYRLYGYTF | TGTGCCAGCAGCTTAGGGTACAGACTCTATGGCTACACCTTC | TRBJ1-2 | - | - | TRBV7-2
CASTLSSSGFTQYF | TGTGCCAGCACCCTCTCCTCTAGCGGCTTTACGCAGTATTTT | TRBJ2-3 | - | - | TRBV21-1
CASGQPTDTGTQYF | TGCGCCAGCGGCCAACCGACGGACACGGGGACGCAGTATTTT | TRBJ2-3 | - | - | TRBV4-1
CARKTDIPNYGYTF | TGTGCCAGGAAAACCGACATCCCTAACTATGGCTACACCTTC | TRBJ1-2 | - | - | TRBV19
CASSARGGTNEKLFF | TGTGCCAGCAGTGCCCGAGGGGGAACTAATGAAAAACTGTTTTTT | TRBJ1-4 | - | - | TRBV27
CSATKGGTYNEQFF | TGCAGTGCTACTAAGGGGGGCACCTACAATGAGCAGTTCTTC | TRBJ2-1 | - | - | TRBV20-1
CASVDRGGELFF | TGTGCCAGTGTGGACAGGGGCGGGGAGCTGTTTTTT | TRBJ2-2 | TRBD1 | - | TRBV2
CASSPDGRNSPLHF | TGCGCCAGCAGCCCGGACGGCCGTAATTCACCCCTCCACTTT | TRBJ1-6 | - | - | TRBV5-1
CAITRTSGLSYNEQFF | TGTGCCATCACCAGGACTAGCGGGCTTTCCTACAATGAGCAGTTCTTC | TRBJ2-1 | TRBD2 | few | TRBV10-3
CASSQANLLTGERFF | TGCGCCAGCAGCCAAGCGAACCTCTTAACCGGGGAGCGGTTTTTT | TRBJ2-2 | - | - | TRBV4-3
CASSPSMAAGDTQYF | TGTGCCAGCTCACCGTCCATGGCGGCCGGAGATACGCAGTATTTT | TRBJ2-3 | - | once | TRBV18
CASSEGREETQYF | TGTGCCAGCAGTGAGGGTCGGGAAGAGACCCAGTACTTC | TRBJ2-5 | - | - | TRBV2
CSARPTGTGYGYTF | TGCAGTGCTAGACCAACCGGGACAGGCTATGGCTACACCTTC | TRBJ1-2 | TRBD1 | - | TRBV20-1
CASSLWSGAKAYAEQYF | TGTGCCAGCAGTTTATGGAGCGGAGCGAAAGCGTACGCCGAGCAGTACTTC | TRBJ2-7 | - | - | TRBV28
CASSFDRGIDEQYF | TGTGCCAGCAGTTTCGACAGGGGTATCGACGAGCAGTACTTC | TRBJ2-7 | TRBD1 | - | TRBV28
CASSLRGAGYTDTQYF | TGTGCCAGCAGCTTACGCGGGGCCGGTTACACAGATACGCAGTATTTT | TRBJ2-3 | - | - | TRBV7-2
CSPRTGATDTQYF | TGCAGTCCTCGGACAGGGGCAACAGATACGCAGTATTTT | TRBJ2-3 | TRBD1 | - | TRBV20-1
CASSYLGGQGDQPQHF | TGTGCCAGCAGTTACTTGGGGGGGCAGGGAGATCAGCCCCAGCATTTT | TRBJ1-5 | - | - | TRBV6-6
CASSPLRTPARETQYF | TGTGCCAGCTCACCGCTGAGGACTCCGGCCAGGGAGACCCAGTACTTC | TRBJ2-5 | - | - | TRBV18
CASSPVTRGGYEQYF | TGTGCCAGCAGCCCAGTAACCAGGGGGGGCTACGAGCAGTACTTC | TRBJ2-7 | - | many | TRBV7-2
CASSLGPMHDSSGNTIYF | TGCGCCAGCAGCTTGGGACCCATGCATGACAGCTCTGGAAACACCATATATTTT | TRBJ1-3 | - | - | TRBV5-1
CASSSQQGATDTQYF | TGCGCCAGCAGCTCCCAACAGGGGGCTACAGATACGCAGTATTTT | TRBJ2-3 | TRBD1 | - | TRBV5-1
CASFGGGLAGGEQFF | TGTGCCAGCTTTGGGGGGGGACTAGCGGGAGGTGAGCAGTTCTTC | TRBJ2-1 | TRBD2 | few | TRBV6-5
CAIRGDDGDQKLFF | TGTGCCATCAGAGGGGATGATGGGGACCAAAAACTGTTTTTT | TRBJ1-4 | - | - | TRBV10-3
CASSVGGQVTQYF | TGTGCCAGCAGCGTAGGGGGTCAGGTAACCCAGTACTTC | TRBJ2-5 | - | - | TRBV9
CASSAYHLAGVEETQYF | TGTGCCAGCAGTGCTTACCATCTAGCGGGAGTTGAAGAGACCCAGTACTTC | TRBJ2-5 | TRBD2 | - | TRBV6-1
CATSDSGAVYNEQFF | TGTGCCACCAGTGATTCCGGGGCTGTCTACAATGAGCAGTTCTTC | TRBJ2-1 | - | - | TRBV24-1
CASSYSTGRSRSGYTF | TGTGCCAGCAGTTACTCGACGGGCAGGAGTAGGTCTGGCTACACCTTC | TRBJ1-2 | - | few | TRBV6-6
CASSQVRWVGNTEAFF | TGCGCCAGCAGCCAAGTCAGGTGGGTCGGGAACACTGAAGCTTTCTTT | TRBJ1-1 | - | once | TRBV4-1
CASRLRADTEYF | TGTGCCAGCAGATTGAGAGCGGATACGGAGTATTTT | TRBJ2-3 | - | - | TRBV12-3/TRBV12-4
CASSYTPPGTSGRSGEQYF | TGTGCCAGCAGTTATACACCCCCGGGGACTAGCGGGAGAAGTGGCGAGCAGTACTTC | TRBJ2-7 | TRBD2 | - | TRBV27
CASSVDLGRGWEQYF | TGTGCCAGCAGCGTAGACCTGGGACGGGGGTGGGAGCAGTACTTC | TRBJ2-7 | - | - | TRBV9
CASNLLAGGPVANEQFF | TGTGCCAGCAACTTATTAGCGGGAGGGCCCGTAGCCAATGAGCAGTTCTTC | TRBJ2-1 | TRBD2 | once | TRBV7-9
CASSFGTSGTDTQYF | TGTGCCAGCAGTTTCGGGACTAGCGGAACAGATACGCAGTATTTT | TRBJ2-3 | TRBD2 | - | TRBV6-6
CASSEGRYEQYF | TGTGCCAGCAGCGAGGGGCGGTACGAGCAGTACTTC | TRBJ2-7 | - | - | TRBV7-9
CASSFGALETQYF | TGTGCCAGCAGTTTCGGAGCGTTAGAGACCCAGTACTTC | TRBJ2-5 | - | - | TRBV6-6
CASSLPGRSNEQFF | TGTGCCAGCAGTTTGCCAGGGAGGAGCAATGAGCAGTTCTTC | TRBJ2-1 | - | - | TRBV6-4
CASSLEGGVGNQPQHF | TGTGCCAGCAGCTTGGAAGGGGGGGTGGGCAATCAGCCCCAGCATTTT | TRBJ1-5 | - | few | TRBV5-6
CSAHGQGPSSYEQYF | TGCAGTGCCCATGGCCAGGGGCCTAGCTCCTACGAGCAGTACTTC | TRBJ2-7 | - | once | TRBV20-1
CASSLVGTVDYGYTF | TGTGCCAGCAGCTTGGTTGGGACAGTGGACTATGGCTACACCTTC | TRBJ1-2 | TRBD1 | few | TRBV7-9
CASSTDAGETATNEKLFF | TGTGCCAGCAGCACTGACGCAGGGGAGACTGCAACTAATGAAAAACTGTTTTTT | TRBJ1-4 | - | - | TRBV7-9
CASSVLRTMNTEAFF | TGTGCCAGCAGCGTCTTGCGGACCATGAACACTGAAGCTTTCTTT | TRBJ1-1 | - | - | TRBV7-2
CASSADPHNEQFF | TGTGCCAGCAGTGCCGACCCCCACAATGAGCAGTTCTTC | TRBJ2-1 | - | - | TRBV6-4
CASSGNHNNEQYF | TGTGCCAGCAGCGGTAACCACAACAATGAGCAGTACTTC | TRBJ2-7 | - | few | TRBV7-2
CSARAWVESQYF | TGCAGTGCACGGGCCTGGGTGGAGTCCCAGTACTTC | TRBJ2-7 | - | - | TRBV20-1
CASSDGRSSYNSPLHF | TGCGCCAGCAGCGACGGACGGAGCTCCTATAATTCACCCCTCCACTTT | TRBJ1-6 | - | few | TRBV5-1
CSVGLGEGTEAFF | TGCAGCGTCGGGCTTGGAGAGGGGACTGAAGCTTTCTTT | TRBJ1-1 | - | - | TRBV29-1
CSARGLPGTEAFF | TGCAGTGCTAGGGGACTCCCGGGGACTGAAGCTTTCTTT | TRBJ1-1 | - | few | TRBV20-1
CASSPRPVELAFDEQYF | TGCGCCAGCAGCCCAAGACCGGTGGAACTAGCCTTTGATGAGCAGTACTTC | TRBJ2-5 | - | - | TRBV5-1